This paragraph covers one T cell receptor (beta chain) sequence. Profiled with immunoSEQ multiplex PCR; TCRdb holds only in-frame clones, not every one. The sample has around 210,000 clones, around 94% seen once. V gave up 3 bases and J gave up 6 bases, with 12 bases separating them. CDR1 is GTSNPN and CDR2 is SVGIG in the germline V gene (reference sequence). The CDR3 runs to 13 residues. The data were obtained in a study of T cell responses to AZD1222 COVID-19 vaccine. The sample here was peripheral blood, taken 28 days after the second dose of the MenACWY control vaccine. V gene TRBV30 combines with J gene TRBJ1-5, with D maybe TRBD1 (5 bases). The TCR was taken from an adult who received the MenACWY meningococcal vaccine as a control. CDR3 loop: CAWSGTGSQPQHF. CDR3 nucleotide sequence: TGTGCCTGGAGCGGGACCGGGAGTCAGCCCCAGCATTTT.